The 30 T cell receptor beta chains below were found in one sample sequenced in a study of shared clonotypes between healthy human individuals. Naive CD8 populations comprised CD45RO-negative cells positively selected for CCR7, excluding terminally differentiated effector memory CD45RA+ cells. Only in-frame clones appear in the TCRdb table, and some are missing; sequencing was by immunoSEQ multiplex PCR. The sample includes hundreds of thousands of clones, 92% of them seen just once. The source material was naive CD8+ T cells sorted from blood. The receptor set was obtained from a man aged 25 to 40 in good health.

The V call is TRBV29-1, the J call TRBJ2-1, with 8 bases aligning to TRBD2. Germline loops: CDR1 SQVTM, CDR2 ANQGSEA. This CDR3 has 17 residues. Germline trimming cut 8 bases from V and 3 bases from J; bases unmatched to any gene: 18. This chain's CDR3 is CSIPRREVGRVYNEQFF. The CDR3 DNA reads as TGCAGCATCCCTAGGCGGGAGGTGGGGAGGGTCTACAATGAGCAGTTCTTC.

The V call is TRBV5-1, the J call TRBJ1-1; D is possibly TRBD1 (5 bases). The CDR3 sequence is 14 residues long. Germline-derived CDR1 and CDR2 are SGHRS and YFSETQ. Trimming removed 1 base at V and 4 bases at J, with 11 bases between. The CDR3 DNA sequence: TGCGCCAGCAGCTTGTTGGGGGAGGTCACTGAAGCTTTCTTT. Protein sequence: CASSLLGEVTEAFF.

The chain employs TRBV13 and TRBJ2-1; 10 bases are shared with TRBD2. Germline V gene sequence: CDR1 PRHDT, CDR2 FYEKMQ (reference sequence). The CDR3 covers 14 residues. The ends lost 5 bases at V and 3 bases at J; junction bases unmatched: 1. The CDR3 loop is CASSLAGDYNEQFF. The CDR3 DNA follows: TGTGCCAGCAGCCTAGCGGGAGACTACAATGAGCAGTTCTTC.

This chain joins TRBV15 and TRBJ1-1; D remains unclear. The CDR3 length is 11 residues. Per germline, CDR1 LNHNV and CDR2 YYDKDF (reference sequence). The V gene lost 3 bases and the J gene lost 6 bases, with 5 bases spanning the gap. The CDR3 DNA is TGTGCCACCAGCAGTCTAGCTGAAGCTTTCTTT. It codes for CATSSLAEAFF.

As DNA, the CDR3 is TGTGCCAGCAGGCTACCGGGACTAGTAGGTTACGAGCAGTACTTC. It encodes CASRLPGLVGYEQYF. This chain links TRBV28 with TRBJ2-7, with 8 bases that match TRBD2. CDR3 length: 15 amino acids. The ends lost 6 bases at V and 4 bases at J; junction bases unmatched: 11. In germline, CDR1 is MDHEN, CDR2 SYDVKM.

This clone was detected a few times. This chain links TRBV28 with TRBJ2-3; D gene unclear. CDR1 is MDHEN and CDR2 is SYDVKM in the germline V gene. V lost 6 bases, J lost 6 bases, and 13 bases lay in between. The CDR3 consists of 13 residues. Here the CDR3 reads CASSLMPRDTQYF. The CDR3 nucleotides are TGTGCCAGCAGCCTAATGCCCCGGGATACGCAGTATTTT.

J is TRBJ2-3 and V is TRBV7-9; 12 bases are shared with TRBD2. The CDR3 is 15 residues long. In germline, CDR1 is SEHNR, CDR2 FQNEAQ (reference sequence). Trimming at V came to 6 bases and at J to 6 bases, leaving 7 bases not matched to a gene. DNA for the CDR3: TGTGCCAGCAGTGACGGACTAGCGGGAAAGGATACGCAGTATTTT. Amino acids: CASSDGLAGKDTQYF.

This rearrangement joins TRBV9 to TRBJ2-2; TRBD1 might be the D (6 bases). Germline-derived CDR1 and CDR2 are SGDLS and YYNGEE. This CDR3 is 17 amino acids long. V was clipped by 3 bases and J by 7 bases, with 22 bases between them. The CDR3 coding sequence is TGTGCCAGCAGCGCGAGCCCCGACAGGCCCGTGAGCGGGGAGCTGTTTTTT. It translates to CASSASPDRPVSGELFF. The entire variable domain, with the rest obtained from reference TRBV9 and TRBJ2-2, is as follows: DSGVTQTPKHLITATGQRVTLRCSPRSGDLSVYWYQQSLDQGLQFLIQYYNGEERAKGNILERFSAQQFPDLHSELNLSSLELGDSALYFCASSASPDRPVSGELFFGEGSRLTVL.

The CDR3 protein is CASSTRQTPNQPQHF. CDR3 sequence (DNA): TGTGCCAGTAGTACAAGACAGACCCCCAATCAGCCCCAGCATTTT. The V gene is TRBV19, the J gene TRBJ1-5; D is perhaps TRBD1 (5 bases). V was cut by 4 bases and J by 3 bases, with 13 bases left in between. CDR1 is LNHDA and CDR2 is SQIVND in the germline V gene (reference sequence). The CDR3 runs 15 residues.

This rearrangement joins TRBV11-2 to TRBJ1-3; possible D gene TRBD1, 5 bases. Per germline, CDR1 SGHAT and CDR2 FQNNGV. V was pared by 3 bases and J by 3 bases, with 15 bases between. CDR3 length: 16 amino acids. CDR3 DNA sequence: TGTGCCAGCAGCTTCGAGGGGACCTTCTATGGAAACACCATATATTTT. Encoded protein: CASSFEGTFYGNTIYF.

The V gene is TRBV7-3, the J gene TRBJ2-1, with D perhaps assigned TRBD1 or TRBD2 (5 bases each). This CDR3 region has 14 residues. Germline values: CDR1 SGHTA, CDR2 FQGTGA. V lost 5 bases to trimming and J lost 5 bases, with 13 bases between them. CDR3 loop: CASSPEGYNNEQFF. Written as DNA, the CDR3 is TGTGCCAGCAGCCCCGAGGGGTACAACAATGAGCAGTTCTTC.

J is TRBJ2-2 and V is TRBV7-9; D uncertain. CDR3 size: 18 residues. V lost 5 bases and J 3 bases, leaving 22 bases between the germline ends. The germline CDR1 and CDR2 sequences are SEHNR and FQNEAQ (reference sequence). This CDR3 is CASSPPPSRALYTGELFF. Written as DNA, the CDR3 is TGTGCCAGCAGCCCTCCCCCGTCAAGGGCTCTGTACACCGGGGAGCTGTTTTTT. Using reference TRBV7-9 and TRBJ2-2 for the parts outside the CDR3, the full variable domain is DTGVSQNPRHKITKRGQNVTFRCDPISEHNRLYWYRQTLGQGPEFLTYFQNEAQLEKSRLLSDRFSAERPKGSFSTLEIQRTEQGDSAMYLCASSPPPSRALYTGELFFGEGSRLTVL.

The J gene is TRBJ1-5, the V gene TRBV27; D possibly corresponds to TRBD1 (5 bases). The CDR3 consists of 14 residues. The V gene lost 2 bases and the J gene lost 5 bases, with 10 bases spanning the gap. The germline V gene encodes CDR1 MNHEY and CDR2 SMNVEV (reference sequence). The CDR3 sequence is CASSLGADYQPQHF. In DNA, the CDR3 is TGTGCCAGCAGTTTAGGGGCGGATTATCAGCCCCAGCATTTT.

The chain carries TRBV9 and TRBJ2-3, with D perhaps TRBD1 (5 bases). The CDR3 extends over 17 amino acids. V was clipped by 0 bases and J by 3 bases, with 17 bases between them. The germline gives CDR1 SGDLS, CDR2 YYNGEE. CDR3 loop: CASSVDSGYGKTDTQYF. The CDR3 region has the DNA TGTGCCAGCAGCGTAGACTCAGGGTACGGTAAAACAGATACGCAGTATTTT.

This clone was observed once. The rearrangement uses TRBV5-1 and TRBJ2-1, with 10 bases identical to TRBD2. Germline lookup yields CDR1 SGHRS and CDR2 YFSETQ. The CDR3 contains 16 residues. V lost 4 bases, J lost 7 bases, and 11 bases stayed unmatched. The CDR3 protein is CASSGAGGYRPNEQFF. CDR3 nucleotide sequence: TGCGCCAGCAGCGGAGCGGGAGGGTACAGGCCAAATGAGCAGTTCTTC.

This sequence joins TRBV5-6 and TRBJ2-1, with unresolved D. CDR1 is SGHDT and CDR2 is YYEEEE in the germline V gene. There are 15 residues in the CDR3. Between the trimmed V and J ends, which lost 7 bases and 0 bases, there was a span of 14 bases. DNA of the CDR3: TGTGCCAGCGTCATGGCAGAAAGCTCCTACAATGAGCAGTTCTTC. Amino acids: CASVMAESSYNEQFF.

The chain couples TRBV4-1 to TRBJ2-5, with TRBD1 matching 7 bases. V shed 5 bases and J 4 bases; nucleotides not matched to a gene: 7. CDR1 and CDR2 from the germline V gene are MGHRA and YSYEKL. The CDR3 extends over 14 amino acids. The CDR3 protein is CASSGTTGSETQYF. For the CDR3, the DNA is TGCGCCAGCAGCGGAACGACAGGGTCAGAGACCCAGTACTTC.

This chain connects TRBV6-6 to TRBJ1-1; possibly TRBD1 for D (5 bases). The germline CDR1 and CDR2 sequences are MNHNY and SVGAGI (reference sequence). V was shortened by 0 bases and J by 4 bases, with 12 bases between the two germline ends. The CDR3 runs to 15 residues. CDR3 sequence (DNA): TGTGCCAGCAGTTACTCGGGGGTTTGGAGCACTGAAGCTTTCTTT. It yields the protein CASSYSGVWSTEAFF.

About this clone itself: Other nucleotide sequences in the sample specify the same CDR3. The V call is TRBV28, the J call TRBJ1-3; 7 nucleotides line up with TRBD1. Germline V gene lookup returns CDR1 MDHEN and CDR2 SYDVKM. This CDR3 comprises 14 residues. The trim removed 5 bases at V and 4 bases at J, leaving 5 bases unmatched. The CDR3 region has the DNA TGTGCCAGCAGTCTACAGGGGTCCGGAAACACCATATATTTT. It encodes CASSLQGSGNTIYF. The full variable domain, completed using reference TRBV28 and TRBJ1-3, is DVKVTQSSRYLVKRTGEKVFLECVQDMDHENMFWYRQDPGLGLRLIYFSYDVKMKEKGDIPEGYSVSREKKERFSLILESASTNQTSMYLCASSLQGSGNTIYFGEGSWLTVV.

The gene calls are TRBV9 and TRBJ1-1, with D perhaps TRBD1 (5 bases). Germline CDR1 reads SGDLS; CDR2 reads YYNGEE. Trimming removed 3 bases at V and 0 bases at J, with 15 bases between. This CDR3 comprises 16 residues. The CDR3 protein is CASSGGESQMNTEAFF. CDR3 DNA sequence: TGTGCCAGCAGCGGGGGGGAGAGTCAAATGAACACTGAAGCTTTCTTT.

V usage is TRBV5-1 and J usage is TRBJ2-1, with D unclear. Germline-derived CDR1 and CDR2 are SGHRS and YFSETQ. The CDR3 has 13 residues. V was clipped by 3 bases and J by 6 bases, with 10 bases between them. This CDR3 is CASSSSWGNEQFF. The DNA for the CDR3 is TGCGCCAGCAGCTCCTCCTGGGGCAATGAGCAGTTCTTC.

The chain links TRBV7-9 to TRBJ1-3; D remains ambiguous. The CDR3 totals 14 residues. The V end was cut by 4 bases, the J end by 4 bases, with 11 bases between. Per germline, CDR1 SEHNR and CDR2 FQNEAQ (reference sequence). The CDR3 nucleotides are TGTGCCAGCAGCTCCCCACACGGGGGAAACACCATATATTTT. It specifies CASSSPHGGNTIYF.

This clone has just a few counts. V and J are TRBV6-1 and TRBJ1-2; possible D gene TRBD1, 6 bases. The V end lost 3 bases, the J end lost 0 bases, and 8 bases lay between the germline ends. CDR1 is MNHNS and CDR2 is SASEGT in the germline V gene. The CDR3 is made up of 14 amino acids. The CDR3 reads CASSDGGPNYGYTF. In DNA, the CDR3 is TGTGCCAGCAGTGACGGGGGGCCTAACTATGGCTACACCTTC.

The chain combines TRBV11-2 with TRBJ2-3; perhaps TRBD2 as D (5 bases). This CDR3 region has 17 residues. CDR1 SGHAT and CDR2 FQNNGV come from the germline V gene. The V gene lost 1 base and the J gene lost 1 base, with 15 bases spanning the gap. The CDR3 is CASSLGLLGLGTDTQYF. DNA for the CDR3: TGTGCCAGCAGCTTAGGATTACTAGGTTTGGGCACAGATACGCAGTATTTT.

Concerning this clone itself: One end of the junction does not line up with germline, which may come from a read error. CDR3 bases: TGTGCCAGCAGTTCGTTTGCCGGGGACTGGTTT. This codes for CASSSFAGDWF. The chain combines TRBV27 with TRBJ1-1; D is possibly TRBD1 (5 bases). CDR1 and CDR2 (germline): MNHEY, SMNVEV (reference sequence). The length of the CDR3 is 11 residues.

Here the CDR3 reads CATSRGPGTSGRYNEQFF. The CDR3 coding sequence is TGTGCCACCAGCAGGGGTCCCGGGACTAGCGGGAGGTACAATGAGCAGTTCTTC. V gene TRBV15 combines with J gene TRBJ2-1, with TRBD2 matching 15 bases. With V trimmed by 3 bases and J by 4 bases, 7 bases remained unmatched. Germline CDR1 reads LNHNV; CDR2 reads YYDKDF (reference sequence). The CDR3 sequence is 18 residues long.

This chain uses TRBV9 with TRBJ2-5, with TRBD1 identical over 7 bases. From germline, CDR1 is SGDLS and CDR2 YYNGEE. This CDR3 is built from 13 residues. The junction had 3 bases not matched to a gene; V was cut back by 3 bases and J by 4 bases. CDR3 DNA: TGTGCCAGCAGCGGAACAGGGGCAGAGACCCAGTACTTC. Translating it yields CASSGTGAETQYF. Together with reference TRBV9 and TRBJ2-5, the CDR3 gives the full variable domain: DSGVTQTPKHLITATGQRVTLRCSPRSGDLSVYWYQQSLDQGLQFLIQYYNGEERAKGNILERFSAQQFPDLHSELNLSSLELGDSALYFCASSGTGAETQYFGPGTRLLVL.

The CDR3 spells CASSFGGGTEAFF. CDR3 nucleotides: TGTGCCAGCAGCTTCGGCGGGGGAACTGAAGCTTTCTTT. The chain couples TRBV11-2 to TRBJ1-1, with D possibly TRBD1 on 5 matching bases. The CDR3 covers 13 residues. Trimming left V 3 bases short and J 5 bases short, with 10 bases between. The germline gives CDR1 SGHAT, CDR2 FQNNGV.

The rearrangement joins TRBV6-5 to TRBJ1-5; D may be TRBD1 (5 bases). V lost 1 base and J lost 0, with 10 bases in between. CDR1 is MNHEY and CDR2 is SVGAGI in the germline V gene. The CDR3 sequence is 16 residues long. The chain's CDR3 is CASSYLGTDSNQPQHF. The DNA of the CDR3 is TGTGCCAGCAGTTACTTAGGGACGGATAGCAATCAGCCCCAGCATTTT.

The CDR3 is CASSQVLAGGIEQYF. The CDR3 nucleotides read TGCGCCAGCAGCCAAGTACTAGCGGGAGGGATTGAGCAGTACTTC. The chain has TRBV4-1 and TRBJ2-7; 13 bases fit TRBD2. From germline, CDR1 is MGHRA and CDR2 YSYEKL. This CDR3 has 15 residues. V was clipped by 1 base and J by 7 bases; unmatched bases: 4.